Presented here are 25 T cell receptor beta chains from one specimen sequenced in a study of cytomegalovirus exposure and HLA in healthy donors. The PCR ran on 60 Vbeta and 13 Jbeta primers. The method was immunoSEQ multiplex PCR; TCRdb's version includes in-frame clones alone and lacks a portion of them. This sample's table reports around 130,000 clones. The sequenced material came from PBMCs. The receptors shown here come from a woman aged 60 to 75 in good health and CMV-seronegative.

The chain joins TRBV10-3 to TRBJ2-7; 8 bases map to TRBD1. The CDR3 is 12 residues long. J lost 7 bases, V lost 4 bases, and 3 bases had no gene match. The V gene's germline CDR1 is ENHRY and CDR2 SYGVKD. In DNA form, the CDR3 reads TGTGCCATCAGTGGGACAGGGCCAGAGCAGTACTTC. Translation gives CAISGTGPEQYF.

V is TRBV5-1 and J is TRBJ2-3, with 8 bases fitting TRBD1. The CDR3 totals 15 residues. After removal of 0 bases from V and 4 bases from J, the junction contained 4 bases not matched to a gene. Germline-derived CDR1 and CDR2 are SGHRS and YFSETQ. As DNA, the CDR3 is TGCGCCAGCAGCTTGGGCCAGGGGGCCGCAGATACGCAGTATTTT. It is translated as CASSLGQGAADTQYF.

The chain couples TRBV30 to TRBJ1-5, with 11 positions matching TRBD1. CDR1 and CDR2 (germline): GTSNPN, SVGIG (reference sequence). The CDR3 totals 15 residues. Trimming at V came to 3 bases and at J to 4 bases, leaving 5 bases not matched to a gene. CDR3 region: CAWSAGQGVNQPQHF. In DNA, the CDR3 is TGTGCCTGGAGCGCGGGACAGGGGGTTAATCAGCCCCAGCATTTT. Using reference TRBV30 and TRBJ1-5 for the parts outside the CDR3, the full variable domain is SQTIHQWPATLVQPVGSPLSLECTVEGTSNPNLYWYRQAAGRGLQLLFYSVGIGQISSEVPQNLSASRPQDRQFILSSKKLLLSDSGFYLCAWSAGQGVNQPQHFGDGTRLSIL.

This rearrangement joins TRBV29-1 to TRBJ1-3; 7 bases match TRBD1. V lost 6 bases, J lost 0 bases, and 11 bases stayed unmatched. The CDR3 covers 16 residues. CDR1 and CDR2 from the germline V gene are SQVTM and ANQGSEA. Written as DNA, the CDR3 is TGCAGCGTCTCCCAGGACAGGCTGATCTCTGGAAACACCATATATTTT. Its translation is CSVSQDRLISGNTIYF.

The chain uses TRBV18 and TRBJ1-3; D call uncertain. From germline, CDR1 is KGHSH and CDR2 LQKENI. This CDR3 has 17 residues. V lost 5 bases, J lost 0 bases, and 17 bases lay in between. The CDR3 DNA reads as TGTGCCAGCTCATCGCGGGAACTTCCGAGCTCTGGAAACACCATATATTTT. Translation: CASSSRELPSSGNTIYF.

The genes are TRBV28 and TRBJ1-2, with D maybe TRBD1 (5 bases). This CDR3 is 17 amino acids long. Germline CDR1 is MDHEN and CDR2 is SYDVKM. Trimming removed 4 bases at V and 6 bases at J, with 24 bases between. The CDR3 reads CASSSYSPPGGIDGYTF. CDR3 sequence (DNA): TGTGCCAGCAGTTCGTATAGCCCCCCCGGGGGAATCGATGGCTACACCTTC.

This CDR3 is CATSPRGFREIPFF. Here the CDR3 DNA reads TGTGCCACCAGCCCCCGGGGTTTTCGGGAGATTCCGTTCTTC. V and J are TRBV15 and TRBJ2-1, with a possible D match to TRBD2 (6 bases). This CDR3 region has 14 residues. V was clipped by 5 bases and J by 15 bases, with 23 bases between them. Germline CDR1 and CDR2: LNHNV and YYDKDF (reference sequence).

This CDR3 reads CASSDRDQETQYF. DNA of the CDR3: TGCGCCAGCAGTGACAGGGACCAAGAGACCCAGTACTTC. The chain employs TRBV10-1 and TRBJ2-5; tentatively, D is TRBD1 (5 bases). The CDR3 is 13 residues long. From germline, CDR1 is WNHNN and CDR2 SYGVQD (reference sequence). V dropped 3 bases and J dropped 0 bases, with 5 bases sitting between them.

The chain links TRBV28 to TRBJ2-7, with a weak D call TRBD2 (6 bases). Trimming took 5 bases from V and 3 from J, leaving 17 bases between them. The CDR3 spans 15 residues. Per the germline V gene, CDR1 is MDHEN and CDR2 is SYDVKM. The chain's CDR3 is CASSNPGLPIYEQYF. CDR3 nucleotides: TGTGCCAGCAGTAACCCGGGACTTCCTATCTACGAGCAGTACTTC.

V is TRBV27 and J is TRBJ2-3; possible D gene TRBD2, 6 bases. The CDR3 runs to 14 residues. V shed 4 bases and J shed 4 bases, with 12 bases lying between them. Germline CDR1 and CDR2: MNHEY and SMNVEV (reference sequence). For the CDR3, the DNA is TGTGCCAGCAGTTCGGCGGGAAAGGCAGATACGCAGTATTTT. Residues: CASSSAGKADTQYF.

V usage is TRBV19 and J usage is TRBJ1-2; 7 nucleotides line up with TRBD1. Germline values: CDR1 LNHDA, CDR2 SQIVND (reference sequence). This CDR3 comprises 13 residues. Trimming at V came to 9 bases and at J to 10 bases, leaving 14 bases not matched to a gene. CDR3 DNA sequence: TGTGCCAGCCGAAGAGACGACAGGGATCCCTACACCTTC. It specifies CASRRDDRDPYTF.

The V and J genes are TRBV2 and TRBJ2-1, with 10 bases identical to TRBD1. V lost 6 bases and J lost 6; bases outside the gene matches: 8. The V gene's germline CDR1 is SNHLY and CDR2 FYNNEI. The CDR3 spans 15 residues. This CDR3 is CASSLGQGPRNEQFF. DNA of the CDR3: TGTGCCAGCAGCCTGGGACAGGGGCCTCGCAATGAGCAGTTCTTC.

The V and J genes are TRBV5-4 and TRBJ2-5; unclear D gene. Trimming removed 4 bases from V and 4 bases from J, with 11 bases in between. The CDR3 loop spans 13 amino acids. Germline V gene sequence: CDR1 SGHNT, CDR2 YYREEE (reference sequence). The CDR3 loop is CASSRLGSETQYF. CDR3 coding DNA: TGTGCCAGCAGCCGGCTCGGGTCAGAGACCCAGTACTTC. The full variable domain, with the rest looked up from reference TRBV5-4 and TRBJ2-5, is ETGVTQSPTHLIKTRGQQVTLRCSSQSGHNTVSWYQQALGQGPQFIFQYYREEENGRGNFPPRFSGLQFPNYSSELNVNALELDDSALYLCASSRLGSETQYFGPGTRLLVL.

V usage is TRBV4-1 and J usage is TRBJ1-1; D possibly corresponds to TRBD1 (6 bases). The CDR3 sequence is 16 residues long. Trimming removed 1 base at V and 0 bases at J, with 12 bases between. From germline, CDR1 is MGHRA and CDR2 YSYEKL. In DNA form, the CDR3 reads TGCGCCAGCAGCCAAGGAGGGGACATCATGAACACTGAAGCTTTCTTT. This codes for CASSQGGDIMNTEAFF.

This chain uses TRBV30 with TRBJ2-1; 9 bases match TRBD2. This CDR3 contains 13 residues. CDR1 GTSNPN and CDR2 SVGIG come from the germline V gene (reference sequence). Trimming at V came to 5 bases and at J to 4 bases, leaving 3 bases not matched to a gene. The DNA for the CDR3 is TGTGCCTGGGCTACTAGCGGGTACAATGAGCAGTTCTTC. Its protein product is CAWATSGYNEQFF. The whole variable domain, filled in from reference TRBV30 and TRBJ2-1, reads SQTIHQWPATLVQPVGSPLSLECTVEGTSNPNLYWYRQAAGRGLQLLFYSVGIGQISSEVPQNLSASRPQDRQFILSSKKLLLSDSGFYLCAWATSGYNEQFFGPGTRLTVL.

The V call is TRBV6-1, the J call TRBJ1-5; 8 bases are a match to TRBD1. This CDR3 has 15 residues. The germline gives CDR1 MNHNS, CDR2 SASEGT. The J segment lost 6 bases and the V segment lost 6 bases, leaving 10 bases of the junction unmatched. This CDR3 reads CASRSPDRDGQPQHF. The CDR3 bases are TGTGCCAGCAGATCTCCGGACAGGGACGGTCAGCCCCAGCATTTT.

V is TRBV6-5 and J is TRBJ1-1, with D unresolved. This CDR3 region has 14 residues. Germline V gene lookup returns CDR1 MNHEY and CDR2 SVGAGI. Trimming left V 5 bases short and J 6 bases short, with 16 bases between. The CDR3: CASSALQRGAEAFF. The CDR3 DNA reads as TGTGCCAGCAGTGCTCTCCAAAGAGGAGCTGAAGCTTTCTTT.

The chain combines TRBV19 with TRBJ1-3; D is perhaps TRBD1 (5 bases). From germline, CDR1 is LNHDA and CDR2 SQIVND (reference sequence). Deletions cut 7 bases from V and 0 bases from J, with 10 bases between. The CDR3 covers 14 residues. Written as DNA, the CDR3 is TGTGCCAGTAAGTCAGGGATCTCTGGAAACACCATATATTTT. It is translated as CASKSGISGNTIYF.

The V call is TRBV7-9, the J call TRBJ1-3; no definite D call. Trimming pared 6 bases from V and 0 bases from J, leaving 6 bases between. The CDR3 loop spans 13 amino acids. The V gene's germline CDR1 is SEHNR and CDR2 FQNEAQ (reference sequence). The CDR3 DNA reads as TGTGCCAGCAGTTCTTTCTCTGGAAACACCATATATTTT. It specifies CASSSFSGNTIYF.

The J gene is TRBJ1-2, the V gene TRBV12-5; D might be TRBD1 (5 bases). The CDR3 loop spans 15 amino acids. V lost 3 bases to trimming and J lost 3 bases, with 14 bases between them. Germline V gene lookup returns CDR1 LGHNT and CDR2 FRNRAP. This chain's CDR3 is CASGFRADEDYGYTF. CDR3 sequence (DNA): TGTGCTAGTGGTTTCAGGGCGGACGAGGACTATGGCTACACCTTC.

V gene TRBV7-8 combines with J gene TRBJ2-5; D unclear. Between the trimmed V and J ends, which lost 5 bases and 1 base, there was a span of 14 bases. The V gene's germline CDR1 is SGHVS and CDR2 FQNEAQ. The CDR3 is made up of 15 amino acids. The CDR3 coding sequence is TGTGCCAGCAGCCGATTTTTAAGCCTCCAAGAGACCCAGTACTTC. It yields the protein CASSRFLSLQETQYF.

CDR3: CASSRGPYEQYF. As DNA, the CDR3 is TGTGCCAGCAGCAGGGGGCCCTACGAGCAGTACTTC. The chain employs TRBV7-2 and TRBJ2-7, with TRBD1 matching 7 bases. This CDR3 contains 12 residues. CDR1 and CDR2 from the germline V gene are SGHTA and FQGNSA. The trim removed 5 bases at V and 2 bases at J, leaving 0 bases unmatched.

This chain joins TRBV19 and TRBJ2-5; 8 bases agree with TRBD2. The germline gives CDR1 LNHDA, CDR2 SQIVND (reference sequence). J gave up 3 bases and V 6 bases, and 9 bases lay outside the gene matches. The length of the CDR3 is 15 residues. CDR3 sequence: CASSRGGGGEETQYF. In DNA, the CDR3 is TGTGCCAGTAGCCGGGGGGGAGGTGGAGAAGAGACCCAGTACTTC.

With regard to this clone: An end of the junction differs from the germline gene, which may be a read error. The chain couples TRBV7-7 to TRBJ2-3; D may be TRBD2 (5 bases). Germline lookup yields CDR1 SSHAT and CDR2 FNYEAQ (reference sequence). The CDR3 runs to 17 residues. The CDR3, as DNA: TGTGCTAGCAGCCCCCTTAGCGCCCCCGAACTCACAGATACGCAGTATTTT. This gives the protein CASSPLSAPELTDTQYF.

The chain carries TRBV9 and TRBJ1-2, with TRBD1 as a possible D gene (5 bases). There are 11 residues in the CDR3. Trimming stripped 4 bases from V and 9 bases from J, with 10 bases between. The germline CDR1 and CDR2 sequences are SGDLS and YYNGEE. The CDR3 nucleotides read TGTGCCAGCAGCCATACAGGCAGCTACACCTTC. The encoded protein is CASSHTGSYTF.